This T cell receptor (beta chain) was sequenced during a study of T cells in Graves' hyperthyroidism and ophthalmopathy. Exclusion followed for patients with uncontrolled infection, other autoimmune disease, pregnancy or lactation. The CDR3 spans 17 residues. V lost 5 bases, J lost 0 bases, and 5 bases stayed unmatched. The germline V gene has CDR1 SEHNR and CDR2 FQNEAQ (reference sequence). This clonotype was observed many times. RNA transcripts yielded amplified TCR beta CDR3 regions. Researchers ran a first-round RT-PCR on the TCR CDR3 using the HTBI primer set. TCRdb processed the multiplex PCR reads anew with MiXCR; each CDR3 protein has one entry. The table records hundreds of thousands of distinct CDR3 sequences, approximately 15% of them present only once.

The clonotype comes from a woman aged 25 to 45 with Graves' hyperthyroidism. Material for sequencing was blood. This rearrangement joins TRBV7-9 to TRBJ2-6, with 9 bases lining up with TRBD2. CDR3 sequence reads: CASSRISGSSGANVLTF. CDR3 nucleotides: TGTGCCAGCAGCCGAATTAGCGGGAGCTCTGGGGCCAACGTCCTGACTTTC.